The rows below give T cell receptor beta chains drawn from one sample of a study of shared clonotypes between healthy human individuals. TCRdb's table, derived via immunoSEQ multiplex PCR, lists solely in-frame clones and lacks some. The profile covers 600,000 to 750,000 clones, with 90% appearing a single time and 34% taken by the ten largest. The sequenced sample was memory CD8+ T cells from PBMCs. The receptors shown here come from a man between 18 and 29 years old in good health. Some clones in this sample may be carry-over from other donors' samples. Each CDR3 is given with its conserved first and last residue. The D gene is left open where the match is weak. Size is omitted from some rows. Given values are once, few, many or a class for expanded clones.

J gene: TRBJ1-1; D gene: .; clone size: .; V gene: TRBV27; CDR3 DNA: TGTGCCAGCTTAAAACGGGGGGTTGGTGACACTGAAGCTTTCTTT; CDR3 protein: CASLKRGVGDTEAFF
J gene: TRBJ1-2; D gene: .; clone size: few; V gene: TRBV9; CDR3 DNA: TGTGCCAGCAGCGTAGGGAGGGTATCAAGTTCCTATGGCTACACCTTC; CDR3 protein: CASSVGRVSSSYGYTF
J gene: TRBJ2-7; D gene: .; clone size: .; V gene: TRBV5-4; CDR3 DNA: TGTGCCAGCAGCTCCCTACAGGGTCCGGACGAGCAGTACTTC; CDR3 protein: CASSSLQGPDEQYF
J gene: TRBJ1-5; D gene: TRBD1; clone size: .; V gene: TRBV28; CDR3 DNA: TGTGCCAGCAGTTTAACCGACAGGGCGGGCAATCAGCCCCAGCATTTT; CDR3 protein: CASSLTDRAGNQPQHF
J gene: TRBJ2-7; D gene: TRBD1; clone size: .; V gene: TRBV9; CDR3 DNA: TGTGCCAGCAGCGCTACGACAGGGGGCATATACGAGCAGTACTTC; CDR3 protein: CASSATTGGIYEQYF
J gene: TRBJ2-1; D gene: TRBD2; clone size: .; V gene: TRBV7-6; CDR3 DNA: TGTGCCAGCAGCTCCTACACTAGCGGGTTAGACAATGAGCAGTTCTTC; CDR3 protein: CASSSYTSGLDNEQFF
J gene: TRBJ2-7; D gene: .; clone size: .; V gene: TRBV5-6; CDR3 DNA: TGTGCCAGCAGCTACACAACTTACGAGCAGTACTTC; CDR3 protein: CASSYTTYEQYF
J gene: TRBJ1-2; D gene: .; clone size: .; V gene: TRBV30; CDR3 DNA: TGTGCCTGGAGTGAAAATGTTGAGGATGGCTACACCTTC; CDR3 protein: CAWSENVEDGYTF
J gene: TRBJ2-7; D gene: .; clone size: .; V gene: TRBV28; CDR3 DNA: TGTGCCAGCAGTTCCCCCCGTGAGGGTATCAGGGACGAGCAGTACTTC; CDR3 protein: CASSSPREGIRDEQYF
J gene: TRBJ1-2; D gene: .; clone size: .; V gene: TRBV6-1; CDR3 DNA: TGTGCCATTAGACAGGAGGATGGCTACACCTTC; CDR3 protein: CAIRQEDGYTF
J gene: TRBJ1-1; D gene: .; clone size: .; V gene: TRBV10-3; CDR3 DNA: TGTGCCATCAGTCCGGGAGCCTCTGGGGCTGAAGCTTTCTTT; CDR3 protein: CAISPGASGAEAFF
J gene: TRBJ2-2; D gene: .; clone size: .; V gene: TRBV7-9; CDR3 DNA: TGTGCCAGCAGCTTAGGTTCGGCCGAAGGGACCGGGGAGCTGTTTTTT; CDR3 protein: CASSLGSAEGTGELFF
J gene: TRBJ2-7; D gene: .; clone size: .; V gene: TRBV5-1; CDR3 DNA: TGCGCCAGCAGCCCGTCGACCCCCTCCTACGAGCAGTACTTC; CDR3 protein: CASSPSTPSYEQYF
J gene: TRBJ1-5; D gene: .; clone size: .; V gene: TRBV28; CDR3 DNA: TGTGCCAGCAGTTTCGAGGGGGGTAGCAATCAGCCCCAGCATTTT; CDR3 protein: CASSFEGGSNQPQHF
J gene: TRBJ2-1; D gene: .; clone size: .; V gene: TRBV15; CDR3 DNA: TGTGCCACCAGCCCTCGCGGAACGGTCCACAATGAGCAGTTCTTC; CDR3 protein: CATSPRGTVHNEQFF
J gene: TRBJ2-1; D gene: .; clone size: .; V gene: TRBV28; CDR3 DNA: TGTGCCAGCAAATTGGGCAGACGCTCCTACAATGAGCAGTTCTTC; CDR3 protein: CASKLGRRSYNEQFF
J gene: TRBJ2-5; D gene: .; clone size: .; V gene: TRBV12-2; CDR3 DNA: TGTGCAAGTCGACAGGGACAGGGGGTTGGGACCCAGTACTTC; CDR3 protein: CASRQGQGVGTQYF
J gene: TRBJ1-1; D gene: TRBD1; clone size: .; V gene: TRBV10-3; CDR3 DNA: TGTGCCATCACCGACGACAGGGAGGCGAACACTGAAGCTTTCTTT; CDR3 protein: CAITDDREANTEAFF
J gene: TRBJ2-5; D gene: TRBD1; clone size: .; V gene: TRBV7-8; CDR3 DNA: TGTGCCAGCACGGGGACAGTAGATAGGGAGACCCAGTACTTC; CDR3 protein: CASTGTVDRETQYF
J gene: TRBJ2-1; D gene: TRBD1; clone size: .; V gene: TRBV9; CDR3 DNA: TGTGCCAGCAGCGTAGAAGGGACAGGGTTTAGGAATGAGCAGTTCTTC; CDR3 protein: CASSVEGTGFRNEQFF
J gene: TRBJ2-7; D gene: .; clone size: .; V gene: TRBV7-7; CDR3 DNA: TGTGCCAGCAGCTTAATGGTCGGTCCTGGGGAGCAGTACTTC; CDR3 protein: CASSLMVGPGEQYF
J gene: TRBJ1-5; D gene: TRBD1; clone size: .; V gene: TRBV19; CDR3 DNA: TGTGCCAGTAGTGCCTGGACAGGACCCAGCAATCAGCCCCAGCATTTT; CDR3 protein: CASSAWTGPSNQPQHF
J gene: TRBJ2-1; D gene: TRBD2; clone size: once; V gene: TRBV5-1; CDR3 DNA: TGCGCCAGCAGCTCGCTACCCTCCGGTTGGGCTAGCGGGACCGGCGGGGAGCAGTTCTTC; CDR3 protein: CASSSLPSGWASGTGGEQFF
J gene: TRBJ2-1; D gene: TRBD2; clone size: .; V gene: TRBV19; CDR3 DNA: TGTGCCAGTAGTATTAGGTGGCGGGAGGGCCTAAATGAGCAGTTCTTC; CDR3 protein: CASSIRWREGLNEQFF
J gene: TRBJ2-2; D gene: .; clone size: .; V gene: TRBV11-3; CDR3 DNA: TGTGCCAGCAGCTTTGACCCCGGGGAGCTGTTTTTT; CDR3 protein: CASSFDPGELFF
J gene: TRBJ2-3; D gene: .; clone size: .; V gene: TRBV6-8; CDR3 DNA: TGTGCCAGCAGTTACTTCGTAAGGGGATCTAGCACAGATACGCAGTATTTT; CDR3 protein: CASSYFVRGSSTDTQYF
J gene: TRBJ1-1; D gene: .; clone size: few; V gene: TRBV4-1; CDR3 DNA: TGCGCCAGCAGCCAAGGGGGCATAATGAACACTGAAGCTTTCTTT; CDR3 protein: CASSQGGIMNTEAFF